This T cell receptor beta chain was captured by sequencing in a study of shared clonotypes between healthy human individuals. Per germline, CDR1 SGHRS and CDR2 YFSETQ. The CDR3 has 15 residues. Trimming left V 4 bases short and J 4 bases short, with 15 bases between. Study outcomes and limitations: Relative to their counterparts shared across all four donors, non-shared clonotypes exhibited diminished generation probabilities.

This clone appeared a single time. Its cognate antigen is unknown. Only in-frame clones appear in the TCRdb table, and some are missing; sequencing was by immunoSEQ multiplex PCR. The data show about 2.3 million clones, 85% to 95% seen once. This sequence originates from a man aged 18 to 30 in good health. Some clones in this sample may be carry-over from other donors' samples. V usage is TRBV5-1 and J usage is TRBJ1-3; D unresolved. Material: naive CD4+ T cells from PBMCs. Indicated subset: CD45RA+ positively selected. The CDR3 loop reads CASSISGGEGNTIYF. DNA of the CDR3: TGCGCCAGCAGCATCTCAGGCGGGGAAGGAAACACCATATATTTT. Drawing the rest from reference TRBV5-1 and TRBJ1-3, the complete variable domain is KAGVTQTPRYLIKTRGQQVTLSCSPISGHRSVSWYQQTPGQGLQFLFEYFSETQRNKGNFPGRFSGRQFSNSRSEMNVSTLELGDSALYLCASSISGGEGNTIYFGEGSWLTVV.